These T cell receptor beta chains were read from a single sample in a study of cytomegalovirus exposure and HLA in healthy donors. Produced via immunoSEQ multiplex PCR; TCRdb's table is partial and in-frame only. The sample yields approximately 190,000 clones, roughly four fifths seen once. Sequenced material: PBMCs. The receptors originated from a woman between 18 and 29 years old in good health and CMV-seronegative. Each CDR3 is given with its conserved first and last residue. The D gene is left open where the match is weak. Clone size is shown for a subset of rows, as once, few, many or a class of expanded clone.

J gene	clone size	D gene	V gene	CDR3 DNA	CDR3 protein
TRBJ2-7	NA	TRBD2	TRBV27	TGTGCCAGCAGTTCGACTAGCGGGGTTACGGGGCAGTACTTC	CASSSTSGVTGQYF
TRBJ2-7	NA	TRBD1	TRBV2	TGTGCCAGCAGCAAACAGGGGGCTTCCTACGAGCAGTACTTC	CASSKQGASYEQYF
TRBJ2-2	NA	NA	TRBV5-5	TGTGCCAGCAGCTTGCTGAAAAGCGGGAACACCGGGGAGCTGTTTTTT	CASSLLKSGNTGELFF
TRBJ2-3	NA	TRBD2	TRBV25-1	TGTGCCAGCAGCGAGCGGGGGGGGACAGATACGCAGTATTTT	CASSERGGTDTQYF
TRBJ1-6	NA	NA	TRBV28	TGTGCCAGCAGCCTCAGTGGGGGCTCACCCCTCCACTTT	CASSLSGGSPLHF
TRBJ1-4	NA	NA	TRBV6-5	TGTGCCAGCAGAGCGATAGCGGCTGAAAAACTGTTTTTT	CASRAIAAEKLFF
TRBJ1-5	NA	NA	TRBV19	TGTGCCAGTAGTATACAGAGAGGGAAGGGCCAGCCCCAGCATTTT	CASSIQRGKGQPQHF
TRBJ2-1	NA	NA	TRBV27	TGTGCCAGCAGTCAATCCTCTAGCGTCAATGAGCAGTTCTTC	CASSQSSSVNEQFF
TRBJ2-7	NA	TRBD1	TRBV6-5	TGTGCCAGCAGTCACGCCGGGACAGGCCAATACGAGCAGTACTTC	CASSHAGTGQYEQYF
TRBJ2-3	NA	NA	TRBV18	TGTGCCAGCTCGGCCGACAGGGATACGCAGTATTTT	CASSADRDTQYF
TRBJ2-1	NA	TRBD2	TRBV10-2	TGCGCCAGCAGCTCAGCGGGGGGGTCCTACAATGAGCAGTTCTTC	CASSSAGGSYNEQFF
TRBJ2-7	NA	TRBD1	TRBV19	TGTGCCAGTAGTGACACCGGGACAGGTGGCTACGAGCAGTACTTC	CASSDTGTGGYEQYF
TRBJ2-6	once	NA	TRBV6-1	TGTGCCAGCAGCCGGTTTACCTCTGGGGCCAACGTCCTGACTTTC	CASSRFTSGANVLTF
TRBJ2-3	NA	TRBD1	TRBV28	TGTGCCAGCAGGGGGACAGGGAGGGGCACAGATACGCAGTATTTT	CASRGTGRGTDTQYF
TRBJ2-3	NA	TRBD2	TRBV7-2	TGTGCCAGCAGTTTCGGGGGGGTGGCGCAGTATTTT	CASSFGGVAQYF
TRBJ1-2	NA	NA	TRBV19	TGTGCCAGTAGTGCGACGCCAGGGGTGAGTGGCTACACCTTC	CASSATPGVSGYTF
TRBJ1-5	once	NA	TRBV28	TGTGCCAGCAGTTGGGGGGACAGCAATCAGCCCCAGCATTTT	CASSWGDSNQPQHF
TRBJ1-1	NA	NA	TRBV27	TGTGCCAGCAGTTGGGGGGTGGTAGGCACTGAAGCTTTCTTT	CASSWGVVGTEAFF
TRBJ1-3	NA	TRBD1	TRBV9	TGTGCCAGCAGCGTAGCAGGCGGACAGGGGCCTGGAAACACCATATATTTT	CASSVAGGQGPGNTIYF
TRBJ2-1	few	TRBD2	TRBV6-6	TGTGCCAGCAGTTACGGCGGGAGGAGGGATGAGCAGTTCTTC	CASSYGGRRDEQFF
TRBJ1-1	NA	TRBD1	TRBV27	TGTGCCAGCAGGGGGGACAGGGAGGGTACTGAAGCTTTCTTT	CASRGDREGTEAFF
TRBJ2-5	NA	NA	TRBV19	TGTGCCAGTAGCCAACTGGTTGGAGAGACCCAGTACTTC	CASSQLVGETQYF
TRBJ2-3	NA	TRBD2	TRBV5-6	TGTGCCAGCAGCCCGCTAGCGGGAGGGCCCCACACAGATACGCAGTATTTT	CASSPLAGGPHTDTQYF
TRBJ2-3	once	TRBD2	TRBV15	TGTGCCACCAGTGGACTAGCGGATTTCACAGATACGCAGTATTTT	CATSGLADFTDTQYF
TRBJ1-1	few	TRBD1	TRBV15	TGTGCCACCAGCCCGGACAGGGGGGGCACTGAAGCTTTCTTT	CATSPDRGGTEAFF
TRBJ1-1	NA	TRBD1	TRBV2	TGTGCCAGCAGTTGGGACAGTACGATTAGGAACACTGAAGCTTTCTTT	CASSWDSTIRNTEAFF
TRBJ1-4	NA	NA	TRBV5-1	TGCGCCAGCAGCTTGGCCTGGGGGGTGTCTGAAAAACTGTTTTTT	CASSLAWGVSEKLFF
TRBJ1-1	once	TRBD1	TRBV23-1	TGCGCCAGCACCGACACAGGGGGCAACACTGAAGCTTTCTTT	CASTDTGGNTEAFF
TRBJ2-1	NA	NA	TRBV6-4	TGTGCCAGCAGTCCCGAGTTCCCGAGCTCCTACAATGAGCAGTTCTTC	CASSPEFPSSYNEQFF
TRBJ2-5	NA	NA	TRBV4-1	TGCGCCAGCAGCCAAGAAGCGGACCGGTCGGGAGAGACCCAGTACTTC	CASSQEADRSGETQYF
TRBJ1-2	NA	NA	TRBV7-9	TGTGCCAGCAGCCTCAGCGGCTATGGCTACACCTTC	CASSLSGYGYTF
TRBJ1-6	NA	NA	TRBV28	TGTGCCAGTGGAACAGGGCATTCACCCCTCCACTTT	CASGTGHSPLHF
TRBJ2-4	NA	NA	TRBV27	TGTGCCAGCTCCCAGCTCGGGTACATTCAGTACTTC	CASSQLGYIQYF
TRBJ2-2	NA	NA	TRBV10-1	TGCGCCAGCAGGCTGACAGAGACAACCGGGGAGCTGTTTTTT	CASRLTETTGELFF